What follows are 16 T cell receptor beta chains derived from one specimen sequenced in a study of OX40 agonist ivuxolimab in advanced cancers. TCRdb's copy holds only in-frame clones and misses some; the assay was immunoSEQ multiplex PCR. The table records about 55,000 clones, around 87% of them present only once. The sequences come from CD4+ or CD8+ T cells sorted from blood, collected in a trial of the OX40 agonist ivuxolimab. The receptors originated from an adult with an advanced solid tumor such as melanoma, head and neck, liver or kidney cancer.

This chain joins TRBV19 and TRBJ1-1, with D maybe TRBD1 (5 bases). CDR1 is LNHDA, CDR2 SQIVND, per germline (reference sequence). V dropped 10 bases and J dropped 1 base, with 13 bases sitting between them. This CDR3 is 13 amino acids long. CDR3 residues: CATSGRPNTEAFF. In nucleotides, the CDR3 is TGTGCCACCTCGGGACGGCCGAACACTGAAGCTTTCTTT.

V usage is TRBV5-4 and J usage is TRBJ2-2, with D possibly being TRBD2 (6 bases). The CDR3 covers 16 residues. Trimming took 3 bases from V and 5 from J, leaving 17 bases between them. The germline CDR1 and CDR2 sequences are SGHNT and YYREEE (reference sequence). The CDR3 DNA sequence: TGTGCCAGCAGCTCGGGGGACCGGAGGTTGACCGGGGAGCTGTTTTTT. It encodes CASSSGDRRLTGELFF.

The chain couples TRBV30 to TRBJ1-1; unclear D gene. Per the germline V gene, CDR1 is GTSNPN and CDR2 is SVGIG (reference sequence). V shed 1 base and J shed 1 base, with 7 bases lying between them. The CDR3 is made up of 13 amino acids. CDR3 region: CAWSDSPNTEAFF. The DNA for the CDR3 is TGTGCCTGGAGTGACAGCCCGAACACTGAAGCTTTCTTT.

The V and J genes are TRBV28 and TRBJ2-3, with TRBD1 matching over 7 bases. This CDR3 is built from 12 residues. Trimming took 6 bases from V and 7 from J; bases not matched to a gene: 4. Looked up from germline, CDR1 is MDHEN and CDR2 is SYDVKM. For the CDR3, the DNA is TGTGCCAGCAGGGGGACAGTTAATACGCAGTATTTT. It is translated as CASRGTVNTQYF.

This sequence joins TRBV11-2 and TRBJ2-6, with 7 bases aligning to TRBD2. The V segment lost 3 bases and the J segment 2 bases; nucleotides outside the gene matches: 7. The germline CDR1 and CDR2 sequences are SGHAT and FQNNGV. The CDR3 totals 17 residues. The CDR3 loop reads CASSLEGGPPGANVLTF. The CDR3 DNA reads TGTGCCAGCAGCTTGGAGGGAGGGCCTCCTGGGGCCAACGTCCTGACTTTC.

V is TRBV5-4 and J is TRBJ2-2; 7 bases align to TRBD1. V shed 0 bases, J shed 1 base, and the junction held 0 bases outside the gene matches. The CDR3 length is 15 residues. Germline V gives CDR1 SGHNT, CDR2 YYREEE (reference sequence). The CDR3 DNA sequence: TGTGCCAGCAGCTTGGGGGACAGGAACACCGGGGAGCTGTTTTTT. It codes for CASSLGDRNTGELFF.

The V gene is TRBV5-1, the J gene TRBJ2-1, with TRBD2 matching 12 bases. The V and J ends lost 4 bases and 5 bases, in that order; junction bases with no gene match: 7. The CDR3 length is 16 residues. The V gene's germline CDR1 is SGHRS and CDR2 YFSETQ. The CDR3 DNA reads as TGCGCCAGCAGCCTGACTAGCGGGAGCTTGAACAATGAGCAGTTCTTC. Amino acids: CASSLTSGSLNNEQFF.

This chain joins TRBV28 and TRBJ2-2, with D possibly being TRBD1 (6 bases). CDR1 is MDHEN and CDR2 is SYDVKM in the germline V gene. Deletions cut 4 bases from V and 2 bases from J, with 14 bases between. There are 16 residues in the CDR3. The CDR3 loop is CASSSTRTVNTGELFF. DNA for the CDR3: TGTGCCAGCAGTTCCACTCGGACAGTAAACACCGGGGAGCTGTTTTTT.

V gene TRBV2 combines with J gene TRBJ2-1, with D unclear. The CDR3 covers 13 residues. The germline V and J ends were trimmed by 2 bases and 6 bases, with 8 bases remaining between them. Per the germline V gene, CDR1 is SNHLY and CDR2 is FYNNEI. DNA for the CDR3: TGTGCCAGCAGTGAATCGTTTTTCAATGAGCAGTTCTTC. Protein product: CASSESFFNEQFF.

This clone was picked up a small number of times. The rearrangement links TRBV2 to TRBJ2-7; D is unclear. Germline assignment: CDR1 SNHLY and CDR2 FYNNEI. This CDR3 region has 11 residues. With 4 bases removed from V and 2 bases from J, the gap between germline ends came to 3 bases. The CDR3 reads CASSATYEQYF. CDR3 coding DNA: TGTGCCAGCAGTGCCACCTACGAGCAGTACTTC.

The chain couples TRBV6-6 to TRBJ2-1; D is unclear. The germline gives CDR1 MNHNY, CDR2 SVGAGI (reference sequence). CDR3 length equals 12 residues. Trimming stripped 2 bases from V and 6 bases from J, with 5 bases between. The CDR3 spells CASSYAANEQFF. The CDR3, as DNA: TGTGCCAGCAGTTACGCCGCCAATGAGCAGTTCTTC.

This clone was counted between two and nine times. V usage is TRBV5-1 and J usage is TRBJ2-1, with 14 bases that match TRBD2. V lost 0 bases, J lost 1 base, and 6 bases stayed unmatched. The CDR3 totals 19 residues. Germline-derived CDR1 and CDR2 are SGHRS and YFSETQ. The CDR3 loop reads CASSLDGTSGSLSYNEQFF. For the CDR3, the DNA is TGCGCCAGCAGCTTGGACGGGACTAGCGGGAGTCTTTCCTACAATGAGCAGTTCTTC.

This chain connects TRBV2 to TRBJ1-1; unclear D gene. With 2 bases removed from V and 13 bases from J, the gap between germline ends came to 14 bases. The CDR3 consists of 12 residues. CDR1 is SNHLY and CDR2 is FYNNEI in the germline V gene. In nucleotides, the CDR3 is TGTGCCAGCAGTGAATTTGTGGCAGGCCATTTCTTT. Residues: CASSEFVAGHFF.

CDR3 DNA sequence: TGTGCCAGCAGTGCCTCGGGGAGTTTGGAGACCCAGTACTTC. Residues: CASSASGSLETQYF. The chain joins TRBV6-5 to TRBJ2-5; tentative D call: TRBD2 (5 bases). The CDR3 loop spans 14 amino acids. CDR1 and CDR2 (germline): MNHEY, SVGAGI. The germline V and J ends were trimmed by 5 bases and 5 bases, with 15 bases remaining between them.

The J gene is TRBJ2-1, the V gene TRBV6-5; 9 bases line up with TRBD1. The V gene's germline CDR1 is MNHEY and CDR2 SVGAGI. J was trimmed by 8 bases and V by 5 bases; bases with no gene match: 10. The CDR3 totals 15 residues. CDR3 protein: CASSPGTGMFHEQFF. CDR3 bases: TGTGCCAGCAGTCCCGGGACAGGGATGTTTCATGAGCAGTTCTTC.

V is TRBV11-2 and J is TRBJ2-1, with a possible D match to TRBD2 (6 bases). The V and J ends lost 1 base and 0 bases respectively, with 10 bases between them. Germline V lookup: CDR1 SGHAT, CDR2 FQNNGV. This CDR3 has 16 amino acids. The CDR3 DNA follows: TGTGCCAGCAGCTTAGGGGACTTTCGCTCCTACAATGAGCAGTTCTTC. It specifies CASSLGDFRSYNEQFF.